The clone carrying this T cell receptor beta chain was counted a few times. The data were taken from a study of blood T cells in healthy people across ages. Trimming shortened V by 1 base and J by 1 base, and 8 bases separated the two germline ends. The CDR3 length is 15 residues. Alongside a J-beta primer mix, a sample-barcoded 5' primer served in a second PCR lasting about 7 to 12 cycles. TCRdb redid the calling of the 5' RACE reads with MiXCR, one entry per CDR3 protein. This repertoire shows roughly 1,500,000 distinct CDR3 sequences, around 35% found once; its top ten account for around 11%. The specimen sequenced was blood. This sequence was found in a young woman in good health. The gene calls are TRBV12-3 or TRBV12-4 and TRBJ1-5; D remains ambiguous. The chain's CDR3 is CASSLDGVSNQPQHF. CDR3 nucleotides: TGTGCCAGCAGTTTAGATGGGGTCAGCAATCAGCCCCAGCATTTT.